The rows below give T cell receptor beta chains drawn from one sample of a study of cytomegalovirus exposure and HLA in healthy donors. Measured with immunoSEQ multiplex PCR; TCRdb has only the in-frame clones, and not every one. The table shows around 200,000 clones, with about 81% occurring only once. Sequenced material: PBMCs. These receptor sequences come from a woman aged 18-29 years in good health and CMV-seronegative. Both conserved end residues are part of each CDR3. Each record gives: D gene, V gene, clone size, J gene, CDR3 DNA, CDR3 protein. D genes are given only for firm matches. Where a row states a size, it is once, few, many or the class of an expanded clone; other rows omit it.

TRBD1	TRBV11-2	.	TRBJ1-5	TGTGCCAGCAGCCCTGGACAGGGGCATCAGCCCCAGCATTTT	CASSPGQGHQPQHF
.	TRBV27	.	TRBJ2-3	TGTGCCAGCAGTTCCGCCCAGGGCAGGGCCCCTTTTTATACGCAGTATTTT	CASSSAQGRAPFYTQYF
.	TRBV5-5	few	TRBJ1-1	TGTGCCAGCAGCTTCACTCCGAACACTGAAGCTTTCTTT	CASSFTPNTEAFF
.	TRBV7-9	.	TRBJ1-5	TGTGCCAGCAGCTTAGGAGCCGGACAGAACAATCAGCCCCAGCATTTT	CASSLGAGQNNQPQHF
.	TRBV19	.	TRBJ2-6	TGTGCCAGTAGGGCACAGAGCTCTGGGGCCAACGTCCTGACTTTC	CASRAQSSGANVLTF
.	TRBV9	.	TRBJ1-5	TGTGCCAGCAGCGTCGATACAGGGTACCCTCAGCCCCAGCATTTT	CASSVDTGYPQPQHF
TRBD1	TRBV28	.	TRBJ1-4	TGTGCCAGCAGCCAACACCCGGACAGGGTACAAAAACTGTTTTTT	CASSQHPDRVQKLFF
.	TRBV7-8	.	TRBJ2-2	TGTGCCAGCAGCTCTCGGGGTGTGCCCGGGGAGCTGTTTTTT	CASSSRGVPGELFF
.	TRBV7-9	few	TRBJ1-5	TGTGCCAGCAGCTTAAGCCGGGAACAGCCCCAGCATTTT	CASSLSREQPQHF
TRBD1	TRBV19	once	TRBJ2-7	TGTGCCAGTAGTGCCCCGGGACAGGCGGCCGACGAGCAGTACTTC	CASSAPGQAADEQYF
TRBD2	TRBV27	.	TRBJ2-7	TGTGCCAGCAGTTTTCGCCCCGGGGGGGACGAGCAGTACTTC	CASSFRPGGDEQYF
TRBD2	TRBV19	once	TRBJ2-5	TGTGCCAGTACCCCGGGACTAGCAGGACGAGAGACCCAGTACTTC	CASTPGLAGRETQYF
.	TRBV18	.	TRBJ2-1	TGTGCCAGCTCCCTAAGACAGCCTAATGAGCAGTTCTTC	CASSLRQPNEQFF
.	TRBV7-9	.	TRBJ1-2	TGTGCCAGCAGCTTTGGGACACCACTAACCCCCAACTATGGCTACACCTTC	CASSFGTPLTPNYGYTF
.	TRBV11-2	.	TRBJ1-1	TGTGCCAGCAGCGAGGTCCAGAGTGGATGGACTGAAGCTTTCTTT	CASSEVQSGWTEAFF
TRBD1	TRBV27	.	TRBJ1-1	TGTGCCAGCCTGGGGACAGGGGCGCTGGGCACTGAAGCTTTCTTT	CASLGTGALGTEAFF
TRBD2	TRBV5-1	.	TRBJ2-2	TGCGCCAGCAGGTACTCAGCGGGGGGGACGACCGGGGAGCTGTTTTTT	CASRYSAGGTTGELFF
TRBD1	TRBV19	.	TRBJ2-2	TGTGCCAGTAGTCCTGGGACAGGGGTAAACACCGGGGAGCTGTTTTTT	CASSPGTGVNTGELFF
TRBD2	TRBV5-1	.	TRBJ2-5	TGCGCCAGCAGCTTTAGGTCTGGGACTAGCGTTTTGGAGACCCAGTACTTC	CASSFRSGTSVLETQYF
.	TRBV6-5	.	TRBJ1-1	TGTGCCAGCAGCCCTAGGTCCACTGAAGCTTTCTTT	CASSPRSTEAFF
.	TRBV25-1	few	TRBJ2-7	TGTGCCAGCAGATCGGGGAAAAGCTCCTACGAGCAGTACTTC	CASRSGKSSYEQYF
.	TRBV7-9	.	TRBJ1-1	TGTGCCAGCAGGGGGCCCTTGAACACTGAAGCTTTCTTT	CASRGPLNTEAFF
.	TRBV29-1	.	TRBJ1-2	TGCAGCGTTGAAACGACAGCCTATGGCTACACCTTC	CSVETTAYGYTF
.	TRBV6-5	once	TRBJ2-7	TGTGCCAGCAGACTTACAAGACAGTCCTACGAGCAGTACTTC	CASRLTRQSYEQYF
.	TRBV6-5	once	TRBJ2-7	TGTGCCAGCAGTTACTTTGGACAATCACCCTACGAGCAGTACTTC	CASSYFGQSPYEQYF
TRBD1	TRBV2	once	TRBJ2-7	TGTGCCAGCAGCCTACATCGGACAGGGTCGACCGAGCAGTACTTC	CASSLHRTGSTEQYF
TRBD1	TRBV30	.	TRBJ2-5	TGTGCCTGGGGGACAGGGAAAAGTCGAGAGACCCAGTACTTC	CAWGTGKSRETQYF
TRBD2	TRBV6-4	few	TRBJ2-1	TGTGCCAGCAGAGAACTAGCGGGGGGGCTTAATGAGCAGTTCTTC	CASRELAGGLNEQFF
.	TRBV19	.	TRBJ2-7	TGTGCCAGTAGCGTAGATGCGTCCTCCTACGAGCAGTACTTC	CASSVDASSYEQYF
.	TRBV7-2	.	TRBJ2-3	TGTGCCAGCAGCCTCGGGAGTAGAGCAGATACGCAGTATTTT	CASSLGSRADTQYF
.	TRBV15	.	TRBJ2-5	TGTGCCACCAGCAGAGCTGCAGGTAACCAAGAGACCCAGTACTTC	CATSRAAGNQETQYF
.	TRBV6-1	.	TRBJ2-5	TGTGCCAGCAGTTCAGGGGTGGAGGAGACCCAGTACTTC	CASSSGVEETQYF
.	TRBV15	.	TRBJ2-1	TGTGCCACCAGCACCACGAGGGCGGCAGATCCCCGGTTCTCATACAATGAGCAGTTCTTC	CATSTTRAADPRFSYNEQFF
TRBD2	TRBV27	.	TRBJ2-1	TGTGCCAGCAGTTTATCCGGGACTAGCGGCTACAATGAGCAGTTCTTC	CASSLSGTSGYNEQFF
.	TRBV19	.	TRBJ1-1	TGTGCCAGTAAGGCCAGCAGCGAGAACACTGAAGCTTTCTTT	CASKASSENTEAFF
TRBD1	TRBV28	.	TRBJ2-7	TGTGCCAGCAGTCCGGGGACAGGATCCTACGAGCAGTACTTC	CASSPGTGSYEQYF
.	TRBV6-5	.	TRBJ2-5	TGTGCCAGCAGTTACACAGGGCCTTCTAACGGAGAGACCCAGTACTTC	CASSYTGPSNGETQYF
.	TRBV27	.	TRBJ2-7	TGTGCCAGCAGTTTAGGGCCAGGCGTATACTACGAGCAGTACTTC	CASSLGPGVYYEQYF
TRBD1	TRBV5-1	once	TRBJ1-1	TGCGCCAGCAGGTATGCAGGGGGCAATACTGAAGCTTTCTTT	CASRYAGGNTEAFF
TRBD1	TRBV19	.	TRBJ1-4	TGTGCCAGTCGGACAGGGGGAGGAGAAAAACTGTTTTTT	CASRTGGGEKLFF
TRBD1	TRBV2	many	TRBJ1-2	TGTGCCAACCATATTTATCCCGGGACAGGGGGTTTCGGAGGCTACACCTTC	CANHIYPGTGGFGGYTF
TRBD1	TRBV19	.	TRBJ2-1	TGTGCCAGTAGTACCGACAGGGGGGGTGGTGAGCAGTTCTTC	CASSTDRGGGEQFF
TRBD2	TRBV28	.	TRBJ2-3	TGTGCCAGCAGTTCGCCCCAAGCGGGAAACACAGATACGCAGTATTTT	CASSSPQAGNTDTQYF
.	TRBV7-8	once	TRBJ2-5	TGTGCCAGCTCCCCTCAAGAGACCCAGTACTTC	CASSPQETQYF
TRBD1	TRBV6-5	.	TRBJ2-3	TGTGCCAGCAGTTACTCGGGACAGGGAAGAGATACGCAGTATTTT	CASSYSGQGRDTQYF
.	TRBV6-1	.	TRBJ2-7	TGTGCCAGCAGTGAGGGGAGGATGTACGAGCAGTACTTC	CASSEGRMYEQYF
TRBD1	TRBV5-8	few	TRBJ1-6	TGTGCCAGCAGCTTGGGACAGGGGGCTAGCTCACCCCTCCACTTT	CASSLGQGASSPLHF
.	TRBV4-2	.	TRBJ2-2	TGTGCCAGCAGCCAAGAACTTAGTATGACCGGGGAGCTGTTTTTT	CASSQELSMTGELFF